This T cell receptor (beta chain) was recovered during a study of control samples from healthy donors and cancer patients. TCRdb's table, derived via immunoSEQ multiplex PCR, lists solely in-frame clones and lacks some. The sample lists some 250,000 clones, over 75% seen once, with roughly 15% in the top ten. Germline CDR1 and CDR2: SGHDT and YYEEEE. V was shortened by 2 bases and J by 0 bases, with 11 bases between the two germline ends. The CDR3 spans 15 residues. This sequence joins TRBV5-6 and TRBJ1-1, with no clear D. The source of this sequence is a woman aged 55 to 70 with lung cancer. The specimen sequenced was PBMCs. CDR3 in DNA: TGTGCCAGCAGCTTTCTTCTCCGATTGAACACTGAAGCTTTCTTT. Its protein is CASSFLLRLNTEAFF.